This record covers a single T cell receptor beta chain. What antigen it recognizes has not been identified. Base qualities are not at hand, and no much larger clone is one base apart. The record originates from a study of T cell repertoires in cytomegalovirus infection (dated by TCRdb to about 2019). Background for the entire study: Alongside well-studied HLA-B-restricted epitopes, the peptide stimulations were aimed at recently identified HLA-C-restricted CMV epitopes, whose presentation resists viral immunomodulation. The HLA type of each donor mattered for the analysis, because public TCR beta signatures pointed to carriage of CMV infection along with the matching HLA type. The full study reports these points: The ex vivo response was dominated by HLA-C-restricted CMV-specific TCR beta clonotypes, which also provided the single most frequent clonotype in two of eight donors. In both this cohort and an independent approximately 370-donor cohort, the cumulative frequency of public TCR beta family members distinguished carriers of CMV infection plus the relevant HLA type.

According to the germline V gene (reference sequence), CDR1 reads MNHEY and CDR2 reads SMNVEV. The CDR3 goes from the cysteine to the phenylalanine over 14 residues. Only the CDR3 portion is preserved as DNA: 42 bases, with reading frame beginning at the first base. After removal of 10 bases from V and 0 bases from J, the junction retains 9 bases not matched to a gene. Reads for this sample came from an Illumina HiSeq 1500. TCRdb reprocessed the public reads (quality trimming at Q25 with fastp, clone calling with MiXCR) and kept in-frame beta chains. One record per CDR3 amino acid sequence lists the most common genes and DNA. The sample records under 850,000 distinct CDR3 sequences, around 35% of which are singletons. Around a sixth of the sample comes from the top ten. The treatment or condition label for this specimen denotes: in vitro stimulation with specific CMV peptide epitopes to enrich CMV-specific T cells.

The rearranged chain carries TRBV27 and TRBJ2-7; 7 bases in the junction line up with TRBD1. This specimen consisted of cultured PBMCs, obtained from culture after CMV antigen stimulation. The TCR comes from a human donor in good health (CMV status not recorded). Some clones in this sample may be carry-over from other donors' samples. The sequence in DNA is TGTGCCACCGCCCCAGGGGGAAGCTCCTACGAGCAGTACTTC. This yields the protein CATAPGGSSYEQYF.